The rows below give T cell receptor beta chains drawn from one sample of a study of post-analysis software for immune sequencing data. TCRdb recomputed calls from the PCR reads with MiXCR, one row per CDR3 protein. The sample has hundreds of thousands of distinct CDR3 sequences; 59% are singletons. Material: blood. These receptors were obtained from a girl aged 2 to 9 with multiple sclerosis. CDR3s include the opening cysteine and the closing phenylalanine or tryptophan. A D gene is named only where the DNA matches it firmly. Not all rows give a size; the values are once, few, many and, for expanded clones, a class.

V gene: TRBV12-3/TRBV12-4; D gene: -; J gene: TRBJ1-1; clone size: -; CDR3 protein: CASSHPGGSDTEAFF; CDR3 DNA: TGTGCCAGCAGTCACCCCGGGGGGTCTGACACTGAAGCTTTCTTT
V gene: TRBV20-1; D gene: TRBD1; J gene: TRBJ2-4; clone size: -; CDR3 protein: CSARALTGALNIQYF; CDR3 DNA: TGCAGTGCTAGAGCTTTGACAGGGGCTCTGAACATTCAGTACTTC
V gene: TRBV5-1; D gene: TRBD2; J gene: TRBJ2-4; clone size: -; CDR3 protein: CASSLDGTGREQYF; CDR3 DNA: TGCGCCAGCAGCTTGGACGGGACCGGGAGGGAGCAGTACTTC
V gene: TRBV7-2; D gene: TRBD2; J gene: TRBJ2-7; clone size: -; CDR3 protein: CASSPRTSGSYEQYF; CDR3 DNA: TGTGCCAGCAGCCCCCGGACTAGCGGATCCTACGAGCAGTACTTC
V gene: TRBV15; D gene: TRBD1; J gene: TRBJ2-5; clone size: once; CDR3 protein: CATSRDGTAKETQYF; CDR3 DNA: TGTGCCACCAGCAGAGATGGGACAGCCAAAGAGACCCAGTACTTC
V gene: TRBV27; D gene: -; J gene: TRBJ2-7; clone size: once; CDR3 protein: CASIGPRGEQYF; CDR3 DNA: TGTGCCAGCATCGGCCCACGGGGTGAGCAGTACTTC
V gene: TRBV15; D gene: TRBD1; J gene: TRBJ2-5; clone size: -; CDR3 protein: CATSRAGQYQETQYF; CDR3 DNA: TGTGCCACCAGCAGAGCGGGACAGTACCAAGAGACCCAGTACTTC
V gene: TRBV3-1; D gene: -; J gene: TRBJ2-7; clone size: few; CDR3 protein: CASSQHPEPSVEQYF; CDR3 DNA: TGTGCCAGCAGCCAGCATCCCGAGCCGTCCGTCGAGCAGTACTTC
V gene: TRBV20-1; D gene: TRBD2; J gene: TRBJ2-1; clone size: once; CDR3 protein: CSATLIAGGLGDEQFF; CDR3 DNA: TGCAGTGCGACCCTCATAGCGGGAGGCCTGGGCGATGAGCAGTTCTTC
V gene: TRBV11-2; D gene: TRBD1; J gene: TRBJ1-2; clone size: -; CDR3 protein: CASSSNTGTGDRGYTF; CDR3 DNA: TGTGCCAGCAGCTCAAACACCGGGACAGGGGATAGGGGCTACACCTTC
V gene: TRBV10-3; D gene: TRBD2; J gene: TRBJ2-7; clone size: -; CDR3 protein: CAILAGDNEQYF; CDR3 DNA: TGTGCCATATTAGCGGGAGACAACGAGCAGTACTTC
V gene: TRBV5-1; D gene: TRBD2; J gene: TRBJ2-1; clone size: -; CDR3 protein: CASSLVGGGPEQFF; CDR3 DNA: TGCGCCAGCAGCTTGGTTGGCGGGGGTCCGGAGCAGTTCTTC
V gene: TRBV11-2; D gene: -; J gene: TRBJ1-2; clone size: few; CDR3 protein: CASTVDGYTF; CDR3 DNA: TGTGCCAGCACCGTTGATGGCTACACCTTC
V gene: TRBV29-1; D gene: TRBD1; J gene: TRBJ2-1; clone size: few; CDR3 protein: CSVHGQGAREQFF; CDR3 DNA: TGCAGCGTTCATGGTCAGGGGGCAAGGGAGCAGTTCTTC
V gene: TRBV28; D gene: -; J gene: TRBJ2-7; clone size: few; CDR3 protein: CASSLYGSRAYEQYF; CDR3 DNA: TGTGCCAGCAGTTTATATGGCTCCAGGGCATACGAGCAGTACTTC
V gene: TRBV27; D gene: -; J gene: TRBJ1-2; clone size: -; CDR3 protein: CASSFRYPHGYTF; CDR3 DNA: TGTGCCAGCAGTTTCCGGTACCCTCACGGCTACACCTTC
V gene: TRBV6-1; D gene: -; J gene: TRBJ1-1; clone size: -; CDR3 protein: CASSPLGFPEAFF; CDR3 DNA: TGTGCCAGCAGTCCCCTCGGATTCCCTGAAGCTTTCTTT
V gene: TRBV10-3; D gene: -; J gene: TRBJ2-7; clone size: -; CDR3 protein: CAIRDRLRGEQYF; CDR3 DNA: TGTGCCATCAGGGATAGGCTCCGGGGCGAGCAGTACTTC
V gene: TRBV7-2; D gene: -; J gene: TRBJ1-1; clone size: -; CDR3 protein: CASSLEWGNTEAFF; CDR3 DNA: TGTGCCAGCAGCTTAGAGTGGGGGAACACTGAAGCTTTCTTT
V gene: TRBV4-3; D gene: -; J gene: TRBJ2-1; clone size: few; CDR3 protein: CASSQEYGLGWGNEQFF; CDR3 DNA: TGCGCCAGCAGCCAAGAATATGGGCTAGGGTGGGGCAATGAGCAGTTCTTC
V gene: TRBV29-1; D gene: -; J gene: TRBJ2-1; clone size: -; CDR3 protein: CSVEGGQLNNEQFF; CDR3 DNA: TGCAGCGTTGAGGGAGGACAGTTAAACAATGAGCAGTTCTTC
V gene: TRBV6-2/TRBV6-3; D gene: -; J gene: TRBJ1-5; clone size: -; CDR3 protein: CASRLRGAHNNQPQHF; CDR3 DNA: TGTGCCAGCAGACTACGGGGAGCCCACAACAATCAGCCCCAGCATTTT
V gene: TRBV20-1; D gene: -; J gene: TRBJ1-5; clone size: -; CDR3 protein: CSASQPASNQPQHF; CDR3 DNA: TGCAGTGCTAGTCAGCCGGCTAGCAATCAGCCCCAGCATTTT
V gene: TRBV10-3; D gene: -; J gene: TRBJ1-5; clone size: -; CDR3 protein: CAISDSAGMIQHQPQHF; CDR3 DNA: TGTGCCATCAGTGATTCGGCAGGAATGATCCAGCATCAGCCCCAGCATTTT
V gene: TRBV10-3; D gene: -; J gene: TRBJ2-7; clone size: -; CDR3 protein: CAISPTGYEQYF; CDR3 DNA: TGTGCCATCAGCCCAACAGGCTACGAGCAGTACTTC
V gene: TRBV12-3/TRBV12-4; D gene: TRBD2; J gene: TRBJ2-1; clone size: few; CDR3 protein: CASSRNPGLAGAHEQFF; CDR3 DNA: TGTGCCAGCAGCCGTAATCCGGGACTAGCGGGAGCCCATGAGCAGTTCTTC
V gene: TRBV25-1; D gene: TRBD1; J gene: TRBJ1-1; clone size: once; CDR3 protein: CASRTGLTEAFF; CDR3 DNA: TGTGCCAGCAGGACAGGGCTGACTGAAGCTTTCTTT
V gene: TRBV28; D gene: -; J gene: TRBJ2-7; clone size: few; CDR3 protein: CASSLGVHRYEQYF; CDR3 DNA: TGTGCCAGCAGTTTGGGTGTGCATCGGTACGAGCAGTACTTC
V gene: TRBV20-1; D gene: TRBD1; J gene: TRBJ1-5; clone size: -; CDR3 protein: CSARALAGQGLDSNQPQHF; CDR3 DNA: TGCAGTGCTAGGGCATTGGCGGGACAGGGGTTGGATAGCAATCAGCCCCAGCATTTT
V gene: TRBV27; D gene: -; J gene: TRBJ2-3; clone size: -; CDR3 protein: CASSLGGSRTDTQYF; CDR3 DNA: TGTGCCAGCAGTCTCGGGGGTTCCCGCACAGATACGCAGTATTTT
V gene: TRBV7-2; D gene: TRBD1; J gene: TRBJ2-5; clone size: few; CDR3 protein: CASSLTGLGETQYF; CDR3 DNA: TGTGCCAGCAGCTTGACAGGGCTTGGGGAGACCCAGTACTTC
V gene: TRBV20-1; D gene: TRBD1; J gene: TRBJ2-1; clone size: -; CDR3 protein: CSATRDSRPVHEQFF; CDR3 DNA: TGCAGTGCTACGAGGGACAGTCGGCCGGTACATGAGCAGTTCTTC
V gene: TRBV12-3/TRBV12-4; D gene: -; J gene: TRBJ1-2; clone size: -; CDR3 protein: CASSSPGHNSYGYTF; CDR3 DNA: TGTGCCAGCAGTTCCCCGGGACACAACTCCTATGGCTACACCTTC
V gene: TRBV27; D gene: -; J gene: TRBJ2-1; clone size: -; CDR3 protein: CASSLPPVGGFYNEQFF; CDR3 DNA: TGTGCCAGCAGTTTACCCCCGGTAGGGGGGTTTTACAATGAGCAGTTCTTC
V gene: TRBV29-1; D gene: -; J gene: TRBJ1-2; clone size: -; CDR3 protein: CSVTKGSVYTF; CDR3 DNA: TGCAGCGTTACCAAAGGGTCGGTCTACACCTTC
V gene: TRBV2; D gene: -; J gene: TRBJ2-1; clone size: few; CDR3 protein: CASSVEGDSEEQFF; CDR3 DNA: TGTGCCAGCAGTGTTGAGGGAGACAGCGAAGAGCAGTTCTTC
V gene: TRBV6-6; D gene: -; J gene: TRBJ2-1; clone size: -; CDR3 protein: CASSYSARPGGDEQFF; CDR3 DNA: TGTGCCAGCAGTTACTCAGCGAGGCCCGGTGGGGATGAGCAGTTCTTC
V gene: TRBV2; D gene: TRBD2; J gene: TRBJ2-1; clone size: -; CDR3 protein: CASSESGRVYNEQFF; CDR3 DNA: TGTGCCAGCAGTGAAAGCGGGAGGGTCTACAATGAGCAGTTCTTC
V gene: TRBV12-3/TRBV12-4; D gene: TRBD1; J gene: TRBJ1-1; clone size: -; CDR3 protein: CASSRTGGIEAFF; CDR3 DNA: TGTGCCAGCAGTCGGACAGGGGGCATTGAAGCTTTCTTT
V gene: TRBV9; D gene: -; J gene: TRBJ1-5; clone size: -; CDR3 protein: CASSPSGAPNQPQHF; CDR3 DNA: TGTGCCAGCAGCCCCAGTGGGGCCCCCAATCAGCCCCAGCATTTT
V gene: TRBV12-3/TRBV12-4; D gene: -; J gene: TRBJ1-6; clone size: once; CDR3 protein: CASTRGNSPLHF; CDR3 DNA: TGTGCCAGCACCCGGGGGAATTCACCCCTCCACTTT
V gene: TRBV20-1; D gene: -; J gene: TRBJ1-2; clone size: -; CDR3 protein: CSAGGTASNYGYTF; CDR3 DNA: TGCAGTGCTGGTGGGACGGCTTCTAACTATGGCTACACCTTC
V gene: TRBV29-1; D gene: TRBD2; J gene: TRBJ2-2; clone size: -; CDR3 protein: CSVDERERGGELFF; CDR3 DNA: TGCAGCGTTGATGAGCGGGAGAGAGGCGGGGAGCTGTTTTTT
V gene: TRBV6-5; D gene: -; J gene: TRBJ2-7; clone size: -; CDR3 protein: CASSDGTSYEQYF; CDR3 DNA: TGTGCCAGCAGTGACGGGACCTCCTACGAGCAGTACTTC
V gene: TRBV10-2; D gene: TRBD2; J gene: TRBJ2-1; clone size: -; CDR3 protein: CASSGGLSHNEQFF; CDR3 DNA: TGCGCCAGCAGCGGGGGACTATCACACAATGAGCAGTTCTTC
V gene: TRBV20-1; D gene: TRBD2; J gene: TRBJ2-5; clone size: -; CDR3 protein: CSARLAEEQETQYF; CDR3 DNA: TGCAGTGCTAGACTAGCGGAGGAACAAGAGACCCAGTACTTC
V gene: TRBV20-1; D gene: -; J gene: TRBJ2-3; clone size: few; CDR3 protein: CSARENLGWDTDTQYF; CDR3 DNA: TGCAGTGCTAGAGAAAACCTTGGCTGGGACACAGATACGCAGTATTTT
V gene: TRBV11-2; D gene: TRBD1; J gene: TRBJ1-1; clone size: few; CDR3 protein: CASSFSTTGGLSTEAFF; CDR3 DNA: TGTGCCAGTAGCTTCTCCACGACAGGGGGCCTGAGCACTGAAGCTTTCTTT